This TCR beta chain was sequenced in a study of OX40 agonist ivuxolimab in advanced cancers. Regarding the complete study: Ivuxolimab was an agonistic, fully human IgG2 monoclonal antibody directed against OX40 (CD134), a costimulatory receptor. Intravenous ivuxolimab was administered to patients every 2 weeks at six dose levels: 0.01, 0.1, 0.3, 1.5, 3 and 10 mg/kg. Among the roughly 50 dose-escalation patients, some 20 had hepatocellular carcinoma, some 15 melanoma, 9 renal cell carcinoma and 9 head and neck cancer. A male proportion of 82.7% and a mean age of 60 years, ranging from roughly 20 to 80, were recorded for the dose-escalation cohort. Patients were allowed to have had prior anti-PD-1, anti-PD-L1 or anti-CTLA-4 therapy, and less than 45% of the dose-escalation patients had previously received checkpoint inhibitors. Partial responses occurred in three dose-escalation patients: two with cutaneous melanoma and one with hepatocellular carcinoma. The point of sequencing TCRbeta in the periphery was to test whether ivuxolimab changed TCR sequence diversity and drove clonal T-cell expansion. The monotherapy dose-escalation portion (N ≈ 55 patients) of the phase I ivuxolimab trial is reported in the paper. Overall study results and their limits: Antigen specificity was not determined for the clonally expanded peripheral T cells. After ivuxolimab, expanded clones were on average more numerous among CD8+ T cells than among CD4+ T cells. At doses from 0.1 to 3.0 mg/kg, clonal expansion was seen in both CD4+ and CD8+ blood T cells between baseline and week 6. Low levels of normalized T-cell clonal expansion were also seen in some patients who did not respond. In the 0.1-3.0 mg/kg groups, partial responders had among the lowest normalized peripheral clonal expansion, particularly in CD8+ T cells.

Genomic DNA was extracted from sorted cells for sequencing of the TCRbeta CDR3 region. The immunoSEQ Assay was used to sequence the TCRbeta CDR3 regions. TCRdb retrieved this table from immuneACCESS and kept in-frame rearrangements only. Not all clones are present; in checked studies, unresolved V genes account for under half, and no reason is known for the remainder. The table for this sample lists some 15,000 clones; 65% to 75% of them were counted only once. Jointly, the top ten make up less than 40% of the sample. From a lookup of the germline V gene, CDR1 and CDR2 are MDHEN and SYDVKM. Trimming takes 3 bases from V and 1 base from J, and the germline ends sit 8 bases apart. From its cysteine to its phenylalanine, the CDR3 spans 14 amino acids. Just the 42-base CDR3 DNA is kept, in frame starting at base 1. Patients with a history of autoimmune disease or receiving systemic immunosuppression were excluded from the trial. Peripheral blood for TCR sequencing was drawn from every dose cohort at baseline, at cycle 4 day 1 and at cycle 7 day 1. The samples were taken from a phase I, first-in-human, multicenter, open-label dose-escalation trial of ivuxolimab. The trial enrolled adults with locally advanced or metastatic head and neck squamous cell, hepatocellular, melanoma or renal cell carcinoma. Before TCR sequencing, CD4+ T cells and CD8+ T cells from peripheral blood were sorted into separate populations.

Note on this clone: Its antigen target is currently unknown. Base qualities are not at hand, and no much larger clone is one base apart. The sample contains more than one DNA sequence encoding this CDR3.

The sequence joins TRBV28 to TRBJ2-3, with an unclear D gene assignment. The TCR was taken from an adult with an advanced solid tumor such as melanoma, head and neck, liver or kidney cancer. The sequencing here drew on CD4+ or CD8+ T cells sorted from blood, taken in a trial of the OX40 agonist ivuxolimab. In nucleotides, the sequence is TGTGCCAGCAGTTTCTTGGCTGGCACAGATACGCAGTATTTT. Translated, this is CASSFLAGTDTQYF.